What follows are 19 T cell receptor beta chains derived from one specimen sequenced in a study of memory CD4+ T cells and cytomegalovirus serostatus. Single viable CD3+CD4+CD8-CD45RO+ cells were sorted as the memory CD4+ T cells. Using immunoSEQ multiplex PCR, the repertoire was profiled, and TCRdb retains in-frame clones only, with some absent. The table includes roughly 86,000 clones, about 80% detected once. The sequenced sample was memory CD4+ T cells from blood. These receptors were obtained from an adult in good health and CMV-seropositive.

The chain recombines TRBV6-1 with TRBJ2-3; 8 bases fit TRBD1. The CDR3 sequence is 16 residues long. Germline CDR1 reads MNHNS; CDR2 reads SASEGT. V dropped 1 base and J dropped 4; count of bases not matched to a gene: 7. This CDR3 reads CASSEGIAGGADTQYF. CDR3 nucleotides: TGTGCCAGCAGTGAAGGCATCGCAGGGGGCGCAGATACGCAGTATTTT.

CDR3 sequence: CASSSSLPTGGYNEQFF. The CDR3 bases are TGTGCCAGCAGTTCGTCCCTACCAACAGGGGGTTACAATGAGCAGTTCTTC. V gene TRBV28 combines with J gene TRBJ2-1; TRBD1 agrees at 8 bases. After removal of 4 bases from V and 4 bases from J, the junction contained 12 bases not matched to a gene. The CDR3 runs 17 residues. Germline CDR1 reads MDHEN; CDR2 reads SYDVKM. Full variable domain (rest looked up from reference TRBV28 and TRBJ2-1): DVKVTQSSRYLVKRTGEKVFLECVQDMDHENMFWYRQDPGLGLRLIYFSYDVKMKEKGDIPEGYSVSREKKERFSLILESASTNQTSMYLCASSSSLPTGGYNEQFFGPGTRLTVL.

This chain's CDR3 is CASSLVQDPYEQYF. The CDR3, as DNA: TGCGCCAGCAGCTTGGTACAGGACCCATACGAGCAGTACTTC. The chain uses TRBV5-1 and TRBJ2-7, with D tentatively TRBD1 (5 bases). The CDR3 length is 14 residues. Trimming removed 0 bases from V and 4 bases from J, with 11 bases in between. Germline V gene data show CDR1 as SGHRS and CDR2 as YFSETQ.

CDR3 loop: CAWSPDSLGGQPQHF. In DNA, the CDR3 is TGTGCCTGGAGCCCTGACAGTTTGGGGGGTCAGCCCCAGCATTTT. The V call is TRBV30, the J call TRBJ1-5, with a possible D match to TRBD1 (5 bases). The CDR3 loop spans 15 amino acids. With 3 bases removed from V and 6 bases from J, the gap between germline ends came to 18 bases. Germline CDR1 GTSNPN, CDR2 SVGIG (reference sequence).

The chain is built from TRBV5-1 and TRBJ2-3, with 7 bases lining up with TRBD2. CDR1 is SGHRS, CDR2 YFSETQ, per germline. The CDR3 runs to 15 residues. The ends lost 4 bases at V and 1 base at J; junction bases unmatched: 6. CDR3 sequence reads: CASSRGGGGTDTQYF. DNA of the CDR3: TGCGCCAGCAGCCGTGGGGGGGGTGGCACAGATACGCAGTATTTT.

The chain is built from TRBV7-6 and TRBJ2-3; D ambiguous. V shed 1 base and J shed 2 bases, with 4 bases lying between them. Per the germline V gene, CDR1 is SGHVS and CDR2 is FNYEAQ. The CDR3 is 13 residues long. CDR3 DNA sequence: TGTGCCAGCAGCTTAGTATTCACAGATACGCAGTATTTT. It is translated as CASSLVFTDTQYF. The full variable domain, with the rest looked up from reference TRBV7-6 and TRBJ2-3, is GAGVSQSPRYKVTKRGQDVALRCDPISGHVSLYWYRQALGQGPEFLTYFNYEAQQDKSGLPNDRFSAERPEGSISTLTIQRTEQRDSAMYRCASSLVFTDTQYFGPGTRLTVL.

The rearrangement joins TRBV25-1 to TRBJ2-3; no firm D call. Germline-derived CDR1 and CDR2 are MGHDK and SYGVNS. The CDR3 has 15 amino acids. Trimming stripped 0 bases from V and 0 bases from J, with 7 bases between. The CDR3 is CASSEYASSTDTQYF. The CDR3 DNA reads as TGTGCCAGCAGTGAATATGCCAGTAGCACAGATACGCAGTATTTT.

In its sample, this clone was seen once. An end of the junction differs from the germline gene, which may be a read error. V usage is TRBV7-6 and J usage is TRBJ1-4; D is undetermined. This CDR3 spans 15 amino acids. Germline V gives CDR1 SGHVS, CDR2 FNYEAQ. The chain's CDR3 is CASSFGSTTNEKLFF. The CDR3 bases are TGTGCCAGCAGCTTTGGGAGCACAACGAATGAAAAACTGTTTTTT.

The chain combines TRBV2 with TRBJ2-2, with a tentative D call TRBD2 (5 bases). The germline V gene has CDR1 SNHLY and CDR2 FYNNEI. This CDR3 is built from 14 residues. Trimming removed 3 bases at V and 6 bases at J, with 11 bases between. CDR3 sequence reads: CASSEVGDSGELFF. The CDR3, as DNA: TGTGCCAGCAGTGAGGTCGGGGATTCCGGGGAGCTGTTTTTT.

Here the CDR3 DNA reads TGTGCCAGCAGTGACTTAAATCGCGGCAGAGGCGAGCAGTACTTC. Translation gives CASSDLNRGRGEQYF. The rearrangement joins TRBV6-4 to TRBJ2-7; D is unclear. CDR1 is MRHNA and CDR2 is SNTAGT in the germline V gene. The CDR3 has 15 residues. V was cut by 1 base and J by 6 bases, with 16 bases left in between.

This clone has more than one count but fewer than ten. The chain employs TRBV2 and TRBJ1-2; D uncertain. This CDR3 is built from 12 residues. Trimming cost V 2 bases and J 4 bases, with 5 bases left between them. Germline V gene lookup returns CDR1 SNHLY and CDR2 FYNNEI. CDR3 nucleotides: TGTGCCAGCAGTGAATCTGGCTATGGCTACACCTTC. This codes for CASSESGYGYTF.

The V gene is TRBV13, the J gene TRBJ2-7; possibly TRBD1 for D (5 bases). The CDR3 covers 13 residues. Trimming shortened V by 4 bases and J by 3 bases, and 10 bases separated the two germline ends. Germline V gene sequence: CDR1 PRHDT, CDR2 FYEKMQ (reference sequence). CDR3: CASSYTQGYEQYF. DNA of the CDR3: TGTGCCAGCAGCTATACGCAGGGCTACGAGCAGTACTTC.

V usage is TRBV7-6 and J usage is TRBJ2-3; D is perhaps TRBD2 (6 bases). The CDR3 is made up of 14 amino acids. Per germline, CDR1 SGHVS and CDR2 FNYEAQ. Deletions cut 5 bases from V and 5 bases from J, with 14 bases between. The CDR3 sequence is CASSLGGVQDTQYF. Here the CDR3 DNA reads TGTGCCAGCAGCCTCGGGGGAGTTCAAGATACGCAGTATTTT.

This chain joins TRBV6-1 and TRBJ1-1; D not resolved. The V gene lost 2 bases and the J gene lost 0 bases, with 19 bases spanning the gap. CDR1 and CDR2 from the germline V gene are MNHNS and SASEGT. The CDR3 sequence is 18 residues long. The CDR3 region has the DNA TGTGCCAGCAGTGAACGGTCCTACAGCTACCAGATGAACACTGAAGCTTTCTTT. This codes for CASSERSYSYQMNTEAFF.

The CDR3 nucleotides read TGTGCCAGCAGCGAATCCACAGGGCCCTACGAGCAGTACTTC. Encoded protein: CASSESTGPYEQYF. The chain combines TRBV7-3 with TRBJ2-7; tentatively, D is TRBD1 (6 bases). This CDR3 region has 14 residues. Germline assignment: CDR1 SGHTA and CDR2 FQGTGA. The ends were cut back, 5 bases at V and 2 bases at J, with 13 bases in the middle.

The CDR3 sequence is CASSQGAGTGNGYTF. The CDR3 DNA reads TGCGCCAGCAGCCAGGGGGCCGGGACAGGGAACGGCTACACCTTC. The chain couples TRBV4-3 to TRBJ1-2; TRBD1 matches at 9 bases. Trimming removed 3 bases from V and 8 bases from J; junction bases left unmatched: 10. Germline CDR1 reads LGHNA; CDR2 reads YSLEER. CDR3 length equals 15 residues.

The chain couples TRBV5-5 to TRBJ2-7, with 9 bases lining up with TRBD1. Germline V gives CDR1 SGHKS, CDR2 YYEKEE (reference sequence). The ends lost 4 bases at V and 2 bases at J; junction bases unmatched: 7. The CDR3 contains 15 residues. CDR3 coding DNA: TGTGCCAGCAGCCGGGACAGGGAACGAGCCTACGAGCAGTACTTC. Its translation is CASSRDRERAYEQYF.

V and J are TRBV28 and TRBJ1-3; a possible D gene is TRBD1 (6 bases). CDR1 and CDR2 (germline): MDHEN, SYDVKM. V lost 3 bases and J lost 0, with 15 bases in between. The CDR3 covers 17 residues. The CDR3, as DNA: TGTGCCAGCAGTTTGGGGGGGGCGGCCTTCTCTGGAAACACCATATATTTT. This encodes CASSLGGAAFSGNTIYF.

V is TRBV5-4 and J is TRBJ2-2; no clear D gene. V was cut by 6 bases and J by 0 bases, with 15 bases left in between. The CDR3 is made up of 16 amino acids. Germline CDR1 is SGHNT and CDR2 is YYREEE (reference sequence). The CDR3 bases are TGTGCCAGCACCAGGAGTAGTCGAGCGAACACCGGGGAGCTGTTTTTT. This codes for CASTRSSRANTGELFF.